Listed below are T cell receptor beta chains from one sample, sequenced in a study of T cells in Graves' hyperthyroidism and ophthalmopathy. TCRdb ran MiXCR on the multiplex PCR reads and lists one entry per CDR3 protein. The sample shows approximately 100,000 distinct CDR3 sequences, about 40% of them seen only once. The sequencing input was peripheral blood or thyroid tissue (not recorded which). The receptors come from a woman in her twenties or thirties with Graves' hyperthyroidism. CDR3s include the opening cysteine and the closing phenylalanine or tryptophan. A D gene is named only where the DNA matches it firmly. Some rows mark clone size as missing; the rest say once, few, many or name a class of expanded clone.

j_call | d_call | clone_size | v_call | cdr3_nt | cdr3_aa
TRBJ2-7 | . | once | TRBV7-2 | TGTACCAGCGGCTTAGAGACCTCCTACGAGCAGTACTTC | CTSGLETSYEQYF
TRBJ2-3 | . | many | TRBV12-3/TRBV12-4 | TGTGCCAGCACCTTTGGGGATACGCAGTATTTT | CASTFGDTQYF
TRBJ2-4 | . | . | TRBV19 | TGTGCCAGTAGCCATCGGTCCAACATTCAGTACTTC | CASSHRSNIQYF
TRBJ1-1 | . | many | TRBV29-1 | TGCAGCGTTGGACCCTCGACAGGACAAGGGACTGAAGCTTTCTTT | CSVGPSTGQGTEAFF
TRBJ1-2 | . | . | TRBV24-1 | TGTGCCACCAGTTTTGGCGGCCTATATGGCTACACCTTC | CATSFGGLYGYTF
TRBJ1-4 | TRBD1 | many | TRBV5-1 | TGCGCCAGCAGCCGAATTACAGGGGCTAATGAAAAACTGTTTTTT | CASSRITGANEKLFF
TRBJ1-3 | TRBD1 | . | TRBV7-6 | TGTGCCAGCAGTCTTCTCGGCGGGACAGGGATTCAACCAGGAAACACCATATATTTT | CASSLLGGTGIQPGNTIYF
TRBJ2-7 | TRBD2 | . | TRBV20-1 | TGCAGTGCTAGAGATCAGGCGGGAGGTAGGCACGAGCAGTACTTC | CSARDQAGGRHEQYF
TRBJ2-5 | . | many | TRBV10-3 | TGTGCCATCAGTGTACAGGCTGAAGAGACCCAGTACTTC | CAISVQAEETQYF
TRBJ2-5 | . | large | TRBV14 | TGTGCCAGCAGCCGGACGCTACAAGAGACCCAGTACTTC | CASSRTLQETQYF
TRBJ2-2 | TRBD1 | . | TRBV9 | TGTGCCAGCAGCGAGCGACCGGGACAGGGTAGCACCGGGGAGCCGCTTTTT | CASSERPGQGSTGEPLF
TRBJ2-7 | TRBD1 | . | TRBV19 | TGTGCCAGTAGTCCCGGGACAGGGGCAGACGAGCAGTACTTC | CASSPGTGADEQYF
TRBJ1-6 | . | many | TRBV5-1 | TGCGCCAGCAGCTCGTCCCCGGGCTATAATTCACCCCTCCACTTT | CASSSSPGYNSPLHF
TRBJ2-7 | TRBD1 | few | TRBV5-4 | TGTGCCTGCAGCTTGTCAGGGGGCCTCTTTTCAGGTCGCGAGCAGTACTTC | CACSLSGGLFSGREQYF
TRBJ2-2 | . | many | TRBV2 | TGTGCCAGCAGGGCTGGACATTCAGGGGAGCTGTTTTTT | CASRAGHSGELFF
TRBJ2-5 | . | many | TRBV7-6 | TGTGCCAGCACCCCTAAGAGGGACCACCAAGAGACCCAGTACTTC | CASTPKRDHQETQYF
TRBJ2-7 | TRBD2 | many | TRBV19 | TGTGCCAGTAGTCCTCGACTAGCCCACTACTACGAGCAGTACTTC | CASSPRLAHYYEQYF
TRBJ2-1 | . | few | TRBV20-1 | TGCAGTGCTAGAGATCGGGCCCCTTTCGTTAACTACAATGAGCAGTTCTTC | CSARDRAPFVNYNEQFF
TRBJ1-5 | . | many | TRBV20-1 | TGCAGTGCTAGAGAAAAACAGGGCCGGCTAAGTCAGCCCCAGCATTTT | CSAREKQGRLSQPQHF
TRBJ1-5 | . | . | TRBV4-2 | TGTGCCAGCAGCCAAGGGGGCGCGGGCAATCAGCCCCAGCATTTT | CASSQGGAGNQPQHF
TRBJ1-5 | . | . | TRBV20-1 | TGCAGTGCTAGCAGCGACAGGACGCTCGGTCAGCCCCAGCATTTT | CSASSDRTLGQPQHF
TRBJ1-5 | TRBD1 | many | TRBV19 | TGTGCCAGTGAACGTGGACAGGGAAGCAATCAGCCCCAGCATTTT | CASERGQGSNQPQHF
TRBJ2-5 | TRBD2 | many | TRBV20-1 | TGCAGTGCTAGTGTCCCTGGGACTAGCGGTTCGGAGACCCAGTACTTC | CSASVPGTSGSETQYF
TRBJ1-1 | . | . | TRBV12-3/TRBV12-4 | TGTGCCAGCAGTTTAGCAGGGTACACTGAAGCTTTCTTT | CASSLAGYTEAFF
TRBJ2-7 | . | . | TRBV7-2 | TGTGCCAGCAGCTTAGGTGTTTTC | CASSLGVF
TRBJ2-3 | . | many | TRBV20-1 | TGCAGTGTAGTTCGGGGTAGGGATACGCAGTATTTT | CSVVRGRDTQYF
TRBJ2-7 | . | many | TRBV20-1 | TGCAGTGCTAGGCCCGGCGGCCGCTCCTACGAGCAGTACTTC | CSARPGGRSYEQYF
TRBJ1-5 | . | . | TRBV9 | TGTGCCAGCTCCGACGCGCGTGGGGATTTCAATCAGCCCCAGCATTTT | CASSDARGDFNQPQHF
TRBJ1-5 | . | many | TRBV15 | TGTGCCACCAGCAGTGAGGGGACGAGGCAGCCCCAGCATTTT | CATSSEGTRQPQHF
TRBJ2-7 | . | many | TRBV5-1 | TGCGCCAGCAGCTTGGGGGGTCGGGATGGCTCCTACGAGCAGTACTTC | CASSLGGRDGSYEQYF
TRBJ1-1 | TRBD1 | . | TRBV24-1 | TGTGCCATATCCCCCGGGACAGGCCTTGGGGCTTTCTTT | CAISPGTGLGAFF
TRBJ2-2 | . | many | TRBV28 | TGTGCCAGCAGTTTCGGCCCCCGGGACACCGGGGAGCTGTTTTTT | CASSFGPRDTGELFF
TRBJ2-7 | TRBD2 | many | TRBV6-5 | TGTGCCACCAAAAAAAGCGGGAACCCTTCGTACGAGCAGTACTTC | CATKKSGNPSYEQYF
TRBJ2-5 | . | once | TRBV13 | TGTGCCAGCAGCTTAGGGGGACCGGAGACCCAGTACTTC | CASSLGGPETQYF
TRBJ1-5 | TRBD1 | . | TRBV2 | TGTGCCAGCAGTGCTCCGGGACAGGGCTTGAATCAGCCCCAGCATTTT | CASSAPGQGLNQPQHF
TRBJ1-5 | TRBD1 | many | TRBV6-1 | TGTGCCAGCAGTGAACCTGGGACAGGGGATCAGCCCCAGCATTTT | CASSEPGTGDQPQHF
TRBJ1-5 | . | . | TRBV2 | TGTGCCAGCAGTCAGGGCCGTGGCGAGACCCAGCATTTT | CASSQGRGETQHF
TRBJ2-3 | . | . | TRBV12-3/TRBV12-4 | TGTGCCAGCAGTTCGGGAAGAGGGGGACATTTT | CASSSGRGGHF
TRBJ2-5 | . | . | TRBV12-3/TRBV12-4 | TGTGCCAGCAGTTTTCGAGGGGACTCATACCAAGAGACCCAGTACTTC | CASSFRGDSYQETQYF
TRBJ1-2 | TRBD1 | once | TRBV2 | TGTGCCAGCAGCGAAGACAGGGACCGTGGCTACACCTTC | CASSEDRDRGYTF
TRBJ2-5 | . | many | TRBV4-1 | TGCGCCAGCAGCCAAGAAGGGGGTCTGGAGACCCAGTACTTC | CASSQEGGLETQYF